These 25 T cell receptor beta chains share one sample of origin, sequenced in a study of cytomegalovirus exposure and HLA in healthy donors (dated by TCRdb to 2015 to 2018). Libraries were prepared through the immunoSEQ multiplex PCR assay. For the multiplex PCR, a mixture combining 60 forward primers for TCR Vbeta segments and 13 reverse primers for TCR Jbeta segments was used. The clones in this table, taken by TCRdb from immuneACCESS, are in-frame only. Not every clone is retained; where verified, under half of the shortfall comes from an unresolved V gene, and the cause of the rest is unknown. This sample holds roughly 97,000 clones; roughly 10% were observed only once. The ten largest clones add up to 4.5% to 6.5% of the sample. The sequencing input was PBMCs. The receptors were sampled from a man over 45 in good health and CMV-seropositive.

CDR3 in DNA: TGCGCCAGCAGTGTGGAACTGAGGGTCTCCAATGAGCAGTTCTTC. This gives the protein CASSVELRVSNEQFF. V is TRBV5-1 and J is TRBJ2-1; the D gene is possibly TRBD2 (5 bases). This CDR3 has 15 amino acids. Germline CDR1 is SGHRS and CDR2 is YFSETQ. Trimming pared 5 bases from V and 6 bases from J, leaving 18 bases between.

The chain carries TRBV27 and TRBJ2-6; a weak D match, TRBD1 (6 bases). Trimming stripped 3 bases from V and 0 bases from J, with 12 bases between. This CDR3 contains 17 residues. Germline V gene lookup returns CDR1 MNHEY and CDR2 SMNVEV (reference sequence). CDR3 nucleotide sequence: TGTGCCAGCAGTTTGCCAGGGGCCCACTCTGGGGCCAACGTCCTGACTTTC. It translates to CASSLPGAHSGANVLTF.

This clone was detected only a few times. This sequence joins TRBV4-3 and TRBJ1-3, with unresolved D. Germline loops: CDR1 LGHNA, CDR2 YSLEER. V shed 1 base and J shed 4 bases, with 14 bases lying between them. The CDR3 totals 16 residues. In nucleotides, the CDR3 is TGCGCCAGCAGCCAAGGCGTGGGCTATGTCGGAAACACCATATATTTT. This encodes CASSQGVGYVGNTIYF.

A few counts support this clone. The chain uses TRBV5-1 and TRBJ2-3; 7 bases match TRBD2. The CDR3 has 15 residues. Germline V gene lookup returns CDR1 SGHRS and CDR2 YFSETQ. The junction had 8 bases not matched to a gene; V was cut back by 5 bases and J by 2 bases. Written as DNA, the CDR3 is TGCGCCAGCAGTGACCCCGGGGGGTCCACAGATACGCAGTATTTT. It specifies CASSDPGGSTDTQYF.

The V gene is TRBV7-9, the J gene TRBJ1-3; D is possibly TRBD1 (5 bases). The length of the CDR3 is 15 residues. Germline CDR1 and CDR2: SEHNR and FQNEAQ (reference sequence). V was trimmed by 5 bases and J by 1 base, leaving 12 bases between them. The CDR3 region is CASSKDNPSGNTIYF. CDR3 bases: TGTGCCAGCAGCAAGGACAATCCATCTGGAAACACCATATATTTT.

This rearrangement joins TRBV7-2 to TRBJ2-7, with 11 bases that match TRBD2. V lost 3 bases, J lost 0 bases, and 4 bases stayed unmatched. The CDR3 is made up of 16 amino acids. Germline V gene data show CDR1 as SGHTA and CDR2 as FQGNSA. The CDR3 DNA reads TGTGCCAGCAGCTTTTCTAGCGGGGGGAGCTCCTACGAGCAGTACTTC. It codes for CASSFSSGGSSYEQYF.

This clone was recorded a few times. CDR3 sequence: CASSIGQGTSPLHF. Written as DNA, the CDR3 is TGCGCCAGCAGCATCGGACAGGGGACTTCACCCCTCCACTTT. The chain employs TRBV5-1 and TRBJ1-6; TRBD1 agrees at 9 bases. V shed 4 bases and J 9 bases; nucleotides not matched to a gene: 5. The CDR3 has 14 residues. Germline V gives CDR1 SGHRS, CDR2 YFSETQ.

This chain uses TRBV11-1 with TRBJ2-7, with 11 nucleotides matching TRBD2. Germline CDR1 and CDR2: SGHAT and FQDESV (reference sequence). The junction had 3 bases not matched to a gene; V was cut back by 3 bases and J by 2 bases. The CDR3 loop spans 15 amino acids. This chain's CDR3 is CASSLIAGGPYEQYF. CDR3 in DNA: TGTGCCAGCAGCTTGATAGCGGGAGGGCCCTACGAGCAGTACTTC. Combining the CDR3 with reference TRBV11-1 and TRBJ2-7 gives the whole variable domain EAEVAQSPRYKITEKSQAVAFWCDPISGHATLYWYRQILGQGPELLVQFQDESVVDDSQLPKDRFSAERLKGVDSTLKIQPAELGDSAMYLCASSLIAGGPYEQYFGPGTRLTVT.

This clone was detected a few times. One end of the junction is discordant with germline, which a read error may explain. The V call is TRBV6-5, the J call TRBJ2-2; D is unclear. CDR1 is MNHEY and CDR2 is SVGAGI in the germline V gene. The CDR3 length is 13 residues. This chain's CDR3 is CANSLRPEGELFF. The CDR3 region has the DNA TGTGCCAACAGTCTCAGGCCGGAAGGGGAGCTGTTTTTT.

The rearrangement links TRBV6-1 to TRBJ1-3; D perhaps matches TRBD1 (6 bases). V lost 5 bases, J lost 0 bases, and 23 bases lay in between. CDR1 and CDR2 from the germline V gene are MNHNS and SASEGT. The CDR3 is 19 amino acids. The CDR3 is CASSQESPGQWISGNTIYF. The CDR3 DNA follows: TGTGCCAGCAGTCAAGAGTCACCGGGACAATGGATCTCTGGAAACACCATATATTTT.

In this sample, this clone turned up a few times. The chain couples TRBV6-5 to TRBJ2-7; 12 bases align to TRBD2. Germline-derived CDR1 and CDR2 are MNHEY and SVGAGI. J was trimmed by 0 bases and V by 4 bases; bases with no gene match: 1. The CDR3 sequence is 15 residues long. CDR3 sequence reads: CASSSGLAGSYEQYF. CDR3 bases: TGTGCCAGCAGTTCGGGACTAGCGGGCTCCTACGAGCAGTACTTC.

The genes are TRBV18 and TRBJ2-1; weak D call: TRBD2 (7 bases). The CDR3 totals 13 residues. Trimming removed 6 bases at V and 10 bases at J, with 16 bases between. The germline gives CDR1 KGHSH, CDR2 LQKENI. CDR3 region: CASSSSGGGEQFF. CDR3 bases: TGTGCCAGCTCCTCATCTGGGGGGGGCGAGCAGTTCTTC.

The gene calls are TRBV7-8 and TRBJ2-1; 7 bases fit TRBD2. V was pared by 1 base and J by 4 bases, with 4 bases of the junction left unmatched. Germline V lookup: CDR1 SGHVS, CDR2 FQNEAQ. The CDR3 sequence is 15 residues long. The chain's CDR3 is CASSLEGLSYNEQFF. CDR3 nucleotide sequence: TGTGCCAGCAGCTTAGAGGGACTAAGTTACAATGAGCAGTTCTTC.

This clone was recorded a few times. J is TRBJ2-7 and V is TRBV30, with TRBD2 matching over 11 bases. Germline-derived CDR1 and CDR2 are GTSNPN and SVGIG (reference sequence). V was pared by 1 base and J by 5 bases, with 1 base of the junction left unmatched. The CDR3 spans 13 residues. The CDR3 DNA is TGTGCCTGGAGTGGGGGACTAGCGGACGAGCAGTACTTC. It yields the protein CAWSGGLADEQYF.

The chain employs TRBV11-3 and TRBJ2-5, with 8 nucleotides matching TRBD2. Unmatched junction bases numbered 10, after V lost 0 bases and J lost 1 base. Germline loops: CDR1 SGHNT, CDR2 YENEEA. The CDR3 is made up of 18 amino acids. DNA of the CDR3: TGTGCCAGCAGCTTAGATCTGATAACTAGCGGAAGCCAAGAGACCCAGTACTTC. Protein: CASSLDLITSGSQETQYF.

This chain connects TRBV6-1 to TRBJ1-6; D gene uncertain. Looked up from germline, CDR1 is MNHNS and CDR2 is SASEGT. This CDR3 spans 13 amino acids. Trimming took off 3 bases at V and 4 bases at J, with 4 bases between the two ends. The CDR3 bases are TGTGCCAGCAGTGACGGGTATAATTCACCCCTCCACTTT. Amino acids: CASSDGYNSPLHF.

The chain uses TRBV6-5 and TRBJ2-7, with D possibly matching TRBD2 (6 bases). Germline lookup yields CDR1 MNHEY and CDR2 SVGAGI. Deletions cut 0 bases from V and 3 bases from J, with 12 bases between. The CDR3 has 15 residues. CDR3 sequence: CASSYSRDGSYEQYF. The DNA for the CDR3 is TGTGCCAGCAGTTACTCCCGGGACGGGAGCTACGAGCAGTACTTC.

This clone was counted at least ten times. This chain links TRBV6-1 with TRBJ1-4; D gene uncertain. CDR1 is MNHNS and CDR2 is SASEGT in the germline V gene. The CDR3 extends over 11 amino acids. Trimming shortened V by 6 bases and J by 7 bases, and 6 bases separated the two germline ends. DNA of the CDR3: TGTGCCAGCAGCCTCGGTGAAAAACTGTTTTTT. Its translation: CASSLGEKLFF.

This clone was seen more than once but under ten times. CDR3 bases: TGTGCCATCACGGGGAAGCGGGAGACCGACGAGCAGTACTTC. It yields the protein CAITGKRETDEQYF. This chain links TRBV10-3 with TRBJ2-7; 8 positions match TRBD2. J was trimmed by 5 bases and V by 7 bases; bases with no gene match: 10. This CDR3 is built from 14 residues. The germline gives CDR1 ENHRY, CDR2 SYGVKD.

This clone was seen a few times. This chain links TRBV28 with TRBJ1-5; maybe TRBD1 (5 bases). This CDR3 is built from 16 residues. Trimming removed 8 bases at V and 4 bases at J, with 21 bases between. CDR1 and CDR2 (germline): MDHEN, SYDVKM. CDR3 residues: CASSRAGMLSNQPQHF. The CDR3 DNA follows: TGTGCCAGCTCCAGGGCAGGGATGCTTAGTAATCAGCCCCAGCATTTT.

The V gene is TRBV5-1, the J gene TRBJ2-3, with TRBD2 identical over 11 bases. The V gene's germline CDR1 is SGHRS and CDR2 YFSETQ. V was clipped by 3 bases and J by 2 bases; unmatched bases: 2. The CDR3 consists of 15 residues. The CDR3, as DNA: TGCGCCAGCAGCTCGACTAGCGGGAACACAGATACGCAGTATTTT. This gives the protein CASSSTSGNTDTQYF.

This chain uses TRBV7-2 with TRBJ1-1; 9 bases agree with TRBD1. Looked up from germline, CDR1 is SGHTA and CDR2 is FQGNSA. There are 16 residues in the CDR3. Unmatched junction bases numbered 11, after V lost 5 bases and J lost 4 bases. The CDR3 protein is CASSRSSMDRGTEAFF. For the CDR3, the DNA is TGTGCCAGCAGCCGCTCGTCTATGGACAGGGGCACTGAAGCTTTCTTT.

The V call is TRBV7-9, the J call TRBJ2-1, with a possible D match to TRBD2 (6 bases). The CDR3 consists of 15 residues. Germline V gene data show CDR1 as SEHNR and CDR2 as FQNEAQ (reference sequence). Trimming took 5 bases from V and 4 from J, leaving 15 bases between them. CDR3 sequence (DNA): TGTGCCAGCAGCCCCGTGGTAGCGGTATACAATGAGCAGTTCTTC. As protein: CASSPVVAVYNEQFF. Using reference TRBV7-9 and TRBJ2-1 for the parts outside the CDR3, the full variable domain is DTGVSQNPRHKITKRGQNVTFRCDPISEHNRLYWYRQTLGQGPEFLTYFQNEAQLEKSRLLSDRFSAERPKGSFSTLEIQRTEQGDSAMYLCASSPVVAVYNEQFFGPGTRLTVL.

The chain links TRBV12-5 to TRBJ2-7, with TRBD2 matching over 9 bases. Germline lookup yields CDR1 LGHNT and CDR2 FRNRAP. The trim removed 3 bases at V and 2 bases at J, leaving 17 bases unmatched. This CDR3 region has 19 residues. CDR3 sequence: CASGFQVGVTSGLTYEQYF. For the CDR3, the DNA is TGTGCTAGTGGTTTCCAAGTGGGGGTCACTAGCGGGTTAACCTACGAGCAGTACTTC.

The rearrangement uses TRBV5-1 and TRBJ2-1, with 8 bases identical to TRBD1. Trimming at V came to 3 bases and at J to 4 bases, leaving 9 bases not matched to a gene. Germline V gene data show CDR1 as SGHRS and CDR2 as YFSETQ. This CDR3 is 16 amino acids long. The CDR3, as DNA: TGCGCCAGCAGCTCCCCCGTCACAGGGGGTTACAATGAGCAGTTCTTC. Encoded protein: CASSSPVTGGYNEQFF.